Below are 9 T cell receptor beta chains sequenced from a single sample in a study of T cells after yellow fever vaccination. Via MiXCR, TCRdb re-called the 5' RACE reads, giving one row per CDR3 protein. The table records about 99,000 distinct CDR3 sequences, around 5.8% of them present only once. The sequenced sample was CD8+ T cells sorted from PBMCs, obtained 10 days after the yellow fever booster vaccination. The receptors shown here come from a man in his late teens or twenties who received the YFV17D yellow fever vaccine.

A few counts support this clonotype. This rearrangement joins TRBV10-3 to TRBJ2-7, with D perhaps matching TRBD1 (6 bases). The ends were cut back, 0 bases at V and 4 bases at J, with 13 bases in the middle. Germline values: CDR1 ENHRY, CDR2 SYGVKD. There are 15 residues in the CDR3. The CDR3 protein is CAISESGQQYYEQYV. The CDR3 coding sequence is TGTGCCATCAGTGAGTCAGGACAGCAATATTACGAGCAGTACGTC.

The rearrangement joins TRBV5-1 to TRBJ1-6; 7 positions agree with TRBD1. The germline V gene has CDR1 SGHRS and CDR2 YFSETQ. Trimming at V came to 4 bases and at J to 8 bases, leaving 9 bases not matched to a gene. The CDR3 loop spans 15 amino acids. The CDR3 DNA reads TGCGCCAGCAGCCCGAGGGGGACAGTAGATTCACCCCTCCACTTT. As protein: CASSPRGTVDSPLHF.

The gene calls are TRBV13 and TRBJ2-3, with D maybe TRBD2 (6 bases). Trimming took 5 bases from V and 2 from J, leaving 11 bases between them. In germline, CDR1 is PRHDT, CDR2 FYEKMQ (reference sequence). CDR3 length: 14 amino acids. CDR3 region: CASSLSGYTDTQYF. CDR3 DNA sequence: TGTGCCAGCAGCCTTAGCGGCTACACAGATACGCAGTATTTT.

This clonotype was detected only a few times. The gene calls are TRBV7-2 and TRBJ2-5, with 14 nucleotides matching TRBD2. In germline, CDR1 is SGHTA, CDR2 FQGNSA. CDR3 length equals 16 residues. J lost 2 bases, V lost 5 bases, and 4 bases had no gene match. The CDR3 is CASSQGLAGVQETQYF. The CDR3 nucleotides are TGTGCCAGCAGCCAGGGACTAGCGGGGGTACAAGAGACCCAGTACTTC.

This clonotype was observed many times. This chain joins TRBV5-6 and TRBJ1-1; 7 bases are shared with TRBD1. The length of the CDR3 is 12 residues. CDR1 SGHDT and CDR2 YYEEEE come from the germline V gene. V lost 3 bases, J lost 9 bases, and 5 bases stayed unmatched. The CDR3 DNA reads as TGTGCCAGCAGCTCACAGGGGACTCAAGCTTTCTTT. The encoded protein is CASSSQGTQAFF.

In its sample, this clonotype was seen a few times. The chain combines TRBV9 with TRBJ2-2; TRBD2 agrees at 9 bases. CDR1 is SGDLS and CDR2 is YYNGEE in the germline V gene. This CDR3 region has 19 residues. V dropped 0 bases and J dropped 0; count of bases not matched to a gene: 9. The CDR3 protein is CASSVGVSGGRPNTGELFF. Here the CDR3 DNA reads TGTGCCAGCAGCGTAGGGGTTAGCGGGGGCCGGCCGAACACCGGGGAGCTGTTTTTT.

The CDR3 is CASMGRVLRRHTISYNEQFF. The CDR3 nucleotides are TGTGCCAGCATGGGAAGGGTGCTTAGGAGACATACAATCTCCTACAATGAGCAGTTCTTC. The genes are TRBV28 and TRBJ2-1; D not resolved. V was trimmed by 7 bases and J by 0 bases, leaving 28 bases between them. CDR1 is MDHEN and CDR2 is SYDVKM in the germline V gene. The CDR3 loop spans 20 amino acids.

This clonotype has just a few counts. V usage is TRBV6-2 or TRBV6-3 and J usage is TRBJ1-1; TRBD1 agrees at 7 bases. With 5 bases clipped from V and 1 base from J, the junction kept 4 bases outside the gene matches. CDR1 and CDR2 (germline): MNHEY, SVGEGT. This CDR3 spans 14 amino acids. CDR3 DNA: TGTGCCAGCAGTGCCAGGGGGGGGAACACTGAAGCTTTCTTT. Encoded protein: CASSARGGNTEAFF.

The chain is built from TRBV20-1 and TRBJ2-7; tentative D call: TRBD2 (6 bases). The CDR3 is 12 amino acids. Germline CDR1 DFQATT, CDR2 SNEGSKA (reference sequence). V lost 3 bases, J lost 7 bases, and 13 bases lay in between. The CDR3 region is CSASLGGGEQYF. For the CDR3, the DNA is TGCAGTGCTAGTTTGGGAGGTGGGGAGCAGTACTTC.